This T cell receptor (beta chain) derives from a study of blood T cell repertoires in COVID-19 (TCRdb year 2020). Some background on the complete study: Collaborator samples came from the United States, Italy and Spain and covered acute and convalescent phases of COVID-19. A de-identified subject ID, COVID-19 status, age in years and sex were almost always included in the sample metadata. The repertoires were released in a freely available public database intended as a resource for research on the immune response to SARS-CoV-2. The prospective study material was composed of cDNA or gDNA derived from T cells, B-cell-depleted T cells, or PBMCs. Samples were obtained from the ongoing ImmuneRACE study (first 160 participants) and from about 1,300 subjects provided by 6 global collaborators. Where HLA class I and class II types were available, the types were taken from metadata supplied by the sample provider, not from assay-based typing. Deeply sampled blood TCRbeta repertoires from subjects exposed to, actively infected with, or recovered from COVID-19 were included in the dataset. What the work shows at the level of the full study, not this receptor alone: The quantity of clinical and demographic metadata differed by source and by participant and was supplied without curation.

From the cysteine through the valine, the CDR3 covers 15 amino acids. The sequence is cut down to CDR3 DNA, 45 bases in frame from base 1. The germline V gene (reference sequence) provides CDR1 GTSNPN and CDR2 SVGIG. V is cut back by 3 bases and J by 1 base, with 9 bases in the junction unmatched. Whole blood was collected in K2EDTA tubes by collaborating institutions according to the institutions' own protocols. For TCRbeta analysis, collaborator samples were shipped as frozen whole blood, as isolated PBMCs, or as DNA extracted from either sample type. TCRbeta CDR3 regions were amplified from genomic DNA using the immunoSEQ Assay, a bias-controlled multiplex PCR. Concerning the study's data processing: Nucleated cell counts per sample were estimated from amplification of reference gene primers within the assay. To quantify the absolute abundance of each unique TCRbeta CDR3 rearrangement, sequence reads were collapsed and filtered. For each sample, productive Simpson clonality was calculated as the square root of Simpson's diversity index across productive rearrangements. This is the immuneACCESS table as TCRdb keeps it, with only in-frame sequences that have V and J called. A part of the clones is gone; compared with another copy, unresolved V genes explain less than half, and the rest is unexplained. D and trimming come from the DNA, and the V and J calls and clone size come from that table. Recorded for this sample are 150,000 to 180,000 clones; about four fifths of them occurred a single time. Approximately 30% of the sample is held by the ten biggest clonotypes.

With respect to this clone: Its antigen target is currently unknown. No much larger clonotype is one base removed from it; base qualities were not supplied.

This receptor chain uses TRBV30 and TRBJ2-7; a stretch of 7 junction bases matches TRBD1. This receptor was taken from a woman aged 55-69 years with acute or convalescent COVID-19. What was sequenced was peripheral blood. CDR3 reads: CAWSDRDRGSYEQYV. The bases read TGTGCCTGGAGCGACCGGGACAGAGGGTCCTACGAGCAGTACGTC.